Following are 9 T cell receptor beta chains from one sample sequenced in a study of T-cell memory formation after mild COVID-19. TCRdb reprocessed the 5' RACE reads with MiXCR, giving one entry per CDR3 protein. The data contain 100,000 to 120,000 distinct CDR3 sequences, roughly 19% of them singletons. Sequencing was carried out using PBMCs or a T cell subset sorted from them (not recorded which). The receptors derive from a man aged 18 to 29 who had mild COVID-19 (a few samples of this study predate the infection). Cell type and time point are not known.

This clonotype was detected a few times. J is TRBJ2-3 and V is TRBV20-1, with TRBD2 as a possible D gene (5 bases). Germline V gene lookup returns CDR1 DFQATT and CDR2 SNEGSKA (reference sequence). V was shortened by 5 bases and J by 4 bases, with 13 bases between the two germline ends. There are 13 residues in the CDR3. The CDR3 sequence is CSAPVSGPDTQYF. In DNA, the CDR3 is TGCAGTGCTCCGGTCAGCGGCCCAGATACGCAGTATTTT.

This chain connects TRBV9 to TRBJ2-5; D is perhaps TRBD2 (6 bases). Germline V gene data show CDR1 as SGDLS and CDR2 as YYNGEE. V lost 3 bases to trimming and J lost 0 bases, with 12 bases between them. The length of the CDR3 is 15 residues. CDR3 nucleotide sequence: TGTGCCAGCAGCGCAAGCTCGGGGGACCAAGAGACCCAGTACTTC. Residues: CASSASSGDQETQYF.

This rearrangement joins TRBV29-1 to TRBJ2-5; 15 bases are shared with TRBD2. Trimming took 3 bases from V and 5 from J; bases not matched to a gene: 1. Germline values: CDR1 SQVTM, CDR2 ANQGSEA. This CDR3 is 14 amino acids long. CDR3 sequence reads: CSVEGTSGGETQYF. The CDR3 DNA follows: TGCAGCGTTGAGGGGACTAGCGGGGGGGAGACCCAGTACTTC.

This clonotype has only a few counts. The chain carries TRBV7-2 and TRBJ1-2, with D unresolved. This CDR3 comprises 13 residues. Trimming pared 5 bases from V and 5 bases from J, leaving 12 bases between. From germline, CDR1 is SGHTA and CDR2 FQGNSA. CDR3 residues: CASSKRTVYGYTF. In DNA, the CDR3 is TGTGCCAGCAGCAAACGCACGGTATATGGCTACACCTTC.

The chain combines TRBV21-1 with TRBJ2-7; TRBD1 was called by the table and not checked on the DNA. TRBV21-1 is an annotated pseudogene. The CDR3 is made up of 14 amino acids. The chain's CDR3 is CASSKRDSSYEQYV. The CDR3 DNA follows: TGTGCCAGCAGCAAAAGGGACAGCTCCTACGAGCAGTACGTC.

A few counts support this clonotype. The chain joins TRBV20-1 to TRBJ2-3; 9 nucleotides agree with TRBD2. CDR1 is DFQATT, CDR2 SNEGSKA, per germline (reference sequence). V lost 6 bases to trimming and J lost 2 bases; unmatched junction nucleotides: 12. CDR3 length: 16 amino acids. CDR3 DNA: TGCAGTGCAGGAAAGCGGGGGGCTATTCCCACAGATACGCAGTATTTT. It codes for CSAGKRGAIPTDTQYF.

The J gene is TRBJ1-1, the V gene TRBV7-3; D is possibly TRBD1 (6 bases). Germline V lookup: CDR1 SGHTA, CDR2 FQGTGA. V was cut by 6 bases and J by 3 bases, with 11 bases left in between. This CDR3 comprises 13 residues. The CDR3 is CASRLRQDTEAFF. DNA for the CDR3: TGTGCCAGCAGGCTTCGACAGGACACTGAAGCTTTCTTT.

This clonotype came up a few times. J is TRBJ1-2 and V is TRBV7-9; D is undetermined. CDR3 size: 15 residues. V lost 8 bases, J lost 6 bases, and 22 bases lay in between. Germline V lookup: CDR1 SEHNR, CDR2 FQNEAQ (reference sequence). The CDR3 DNA sequence: TGTGCCAGCCCGTCCGCCGTGCCGGCCATAAATGGCTACACCTTC. Translated: CASPSAVPAINGYTF.

The chain uses TRBV7-2 and TRBJ2-7; D is unresolved. This CDR3 has 12 residues. In germline, CDR1 is SGHTA, CDR2 FQGNSA. V was pared by 5 bases and J by 7 bases, with 12 bases between. The CDR3 loop reads CASSTYLGEQYV. Written as DNA, the CDR3 is TGTGCCAGCAGCACATATTTGGGTGAGCAGTACGTC.